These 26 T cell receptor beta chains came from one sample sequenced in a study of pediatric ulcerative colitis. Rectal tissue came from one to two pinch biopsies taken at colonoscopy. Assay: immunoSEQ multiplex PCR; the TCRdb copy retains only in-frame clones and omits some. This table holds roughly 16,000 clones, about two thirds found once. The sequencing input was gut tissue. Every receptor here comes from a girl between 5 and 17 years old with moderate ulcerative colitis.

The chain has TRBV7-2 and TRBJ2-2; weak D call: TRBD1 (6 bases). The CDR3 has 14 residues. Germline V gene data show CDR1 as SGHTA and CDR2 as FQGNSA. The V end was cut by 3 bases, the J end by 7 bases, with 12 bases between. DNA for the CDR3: TGTGCCAGCAGCTTGGCAGGACAGAACGGGGAGCTGTTTTTT. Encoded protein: CASSLAGQNGELFF.

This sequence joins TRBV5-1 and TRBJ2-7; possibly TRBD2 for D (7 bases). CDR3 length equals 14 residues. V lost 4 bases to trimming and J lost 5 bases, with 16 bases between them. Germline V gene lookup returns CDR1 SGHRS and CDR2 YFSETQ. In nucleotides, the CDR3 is TGCGCCAGCAGCCTTGAGGGAGGGGGGGACGAGCAGTACTTC. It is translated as CASSLEGGGDEQYF.

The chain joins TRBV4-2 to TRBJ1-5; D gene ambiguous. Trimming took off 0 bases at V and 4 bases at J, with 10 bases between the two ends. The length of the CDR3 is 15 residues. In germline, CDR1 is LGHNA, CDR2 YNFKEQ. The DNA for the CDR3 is TGTGCCAGCAGCCAAGATAGTGGAGGAAATCAGCCCCAGCATTTT. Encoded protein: CASSQDSGGNQPQHF.

The CDR3 nucleotides are TGTGCCAGCAGCTTGGAGCGGGCGATAAACGTTTGGATCACAGATACGCAGTATTTT. This translates into CASSLERAINVWITDTQYF. The chain recombines TRBV5-6 with TRBJ2-3; D perhaps matches TRBD2 (6 bases). Germline loops: CDR1 SGHDT, CDR2 YYEEEE. The length of the CDR3 is 19 residues. The ends were cut back, 0 bases at V and 2 bases at J, with 22 bases in the middle.

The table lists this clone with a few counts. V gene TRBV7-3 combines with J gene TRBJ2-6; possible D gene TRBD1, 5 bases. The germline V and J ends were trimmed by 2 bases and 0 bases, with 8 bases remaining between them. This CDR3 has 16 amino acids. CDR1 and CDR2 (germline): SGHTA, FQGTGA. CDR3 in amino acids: CASSLDRSSGANVLTF. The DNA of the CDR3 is TGTGCCAGCAGCTTAGACAGATCCTCTGGGGCCAACGTCCTGACTTTC.

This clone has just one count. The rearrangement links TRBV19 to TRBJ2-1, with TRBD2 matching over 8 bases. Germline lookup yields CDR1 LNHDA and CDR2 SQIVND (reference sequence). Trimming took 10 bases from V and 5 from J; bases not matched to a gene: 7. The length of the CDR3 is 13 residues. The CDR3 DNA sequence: TGTGCCACAAGGACTAGCCTCCACAATGAGCAGTTCTTC. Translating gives CATRTSLHNEQFF.

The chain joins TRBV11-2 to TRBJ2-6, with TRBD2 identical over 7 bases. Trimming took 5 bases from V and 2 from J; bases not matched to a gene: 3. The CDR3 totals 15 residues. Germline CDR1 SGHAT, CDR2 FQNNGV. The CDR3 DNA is TGTGCCAGCAGCCGCGGGAGTCCTGGGGCCAACGTCCTGACTTTC. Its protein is CASSRGSPGANVLTF. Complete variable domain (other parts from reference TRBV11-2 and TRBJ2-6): EAGVAQSPRYKIIEKRQSVAFWCNPISGHATLYWYQQILGQGPKLLIQFQNNGVVDDSQLPKDRFSAERLKGVDSTLKIQPAKLEDSAVYLCASSRGSPGANVLTFGAGSRLTVL.

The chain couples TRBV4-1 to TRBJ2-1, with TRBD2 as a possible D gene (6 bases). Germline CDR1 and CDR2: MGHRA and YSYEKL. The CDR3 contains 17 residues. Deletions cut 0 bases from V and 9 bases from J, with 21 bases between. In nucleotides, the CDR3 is TGCGCCAGCAGCCAAGATTGTAGGAGGGGCATCTCGGGTGAGCAGTTCTTC. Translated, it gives CASSQDCRRGISGEQFF.

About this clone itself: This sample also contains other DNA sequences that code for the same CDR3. CDR3 in amino acids: CASSLKGQGGSPLHF. The CDR3 region has the DNA TGCGCCAGCAGCTTGAAGGGACAGGGGGGTTCACCCCTCCACTTT. V usage is TRBV5-1 and J usage is TRBJ1-6, with 11 positions matching TRBD1. The V segment lost 1 base and the J segment 9 bases; nucleotides outside the gene matches: 3. Germline V lookup: CDR1 SGHRS, CDR2 YFSETQ. CDR3 length: 15 amino acids.

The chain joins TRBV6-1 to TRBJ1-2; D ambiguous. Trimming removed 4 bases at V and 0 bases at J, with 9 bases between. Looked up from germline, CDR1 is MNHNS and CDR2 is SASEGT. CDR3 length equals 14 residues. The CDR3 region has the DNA TGTGCCAGCAGTGCGGCCCGAACTAACTATGGCTACACCTTC. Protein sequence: CASSAARTNYGYTF.

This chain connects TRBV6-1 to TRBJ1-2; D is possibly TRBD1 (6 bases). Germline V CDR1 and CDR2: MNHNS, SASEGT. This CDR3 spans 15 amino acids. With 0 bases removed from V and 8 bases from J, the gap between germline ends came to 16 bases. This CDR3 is CASSEAGRGSLGYTF. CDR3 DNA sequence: TGTGCCAGCAGTGAAGCTGGAAGGGGGTCATTGGGCTACACCTTC.

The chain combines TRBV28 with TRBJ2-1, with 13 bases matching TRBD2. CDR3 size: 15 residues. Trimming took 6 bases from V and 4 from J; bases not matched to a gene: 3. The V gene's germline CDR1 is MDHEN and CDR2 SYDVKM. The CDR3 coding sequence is TGTGCCAGCAGCCGGGGACTAGCGGGGTACAATGAGCAGTTCTTC. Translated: CASSRGLAGYNEQFF.

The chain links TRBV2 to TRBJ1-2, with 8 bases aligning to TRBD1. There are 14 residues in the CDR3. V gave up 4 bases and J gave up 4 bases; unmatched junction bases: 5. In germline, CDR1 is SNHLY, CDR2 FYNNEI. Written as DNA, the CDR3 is TGTGCCAGCAGTGCAGGACAGGGCGGCTATGGCTACACCTTC. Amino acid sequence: CASSAGQGGYGYTF.

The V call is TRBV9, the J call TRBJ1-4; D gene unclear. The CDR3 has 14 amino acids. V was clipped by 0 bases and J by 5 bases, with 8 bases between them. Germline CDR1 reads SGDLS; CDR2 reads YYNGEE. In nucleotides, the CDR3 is TGTGCCAGCAGCGTAGAGGGCAGAAATGAAAAACTGTTTTTT. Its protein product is CASSVEGRNEKLFF. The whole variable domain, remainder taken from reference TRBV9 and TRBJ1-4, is DSGVTQTPKHLITATGQRVTLRCSPRSGDLSVYWYQQSLDQGLQFLIQYYNGEERAKGNILERFSAQQFPDLHSELNLSSLELGDSALYFCASSVEGRNEKLFFGSGTQLSVL.

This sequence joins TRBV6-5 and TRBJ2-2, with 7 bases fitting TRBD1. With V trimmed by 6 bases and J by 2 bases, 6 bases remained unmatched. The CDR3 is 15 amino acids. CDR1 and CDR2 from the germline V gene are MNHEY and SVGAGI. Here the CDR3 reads CASSKDRLNTGELFF. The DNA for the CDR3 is TGTGCCAGCAGCAAGGACAGGCTTAACACCGGGGAGCTGTTTTTT.

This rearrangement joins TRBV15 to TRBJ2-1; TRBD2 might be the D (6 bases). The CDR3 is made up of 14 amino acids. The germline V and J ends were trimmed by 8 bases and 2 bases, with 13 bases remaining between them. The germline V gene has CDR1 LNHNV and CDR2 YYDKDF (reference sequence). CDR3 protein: CATRGTSAYNEQFF. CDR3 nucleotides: TGTGCCACCCGGGGGACTTCCGCCTACAATGAGCAGTTCTTC.

CDR3 sequence: CASSSISSGHNEQFF. CDR3 in DNA: TGTGCCAGCAGTTCCATCTCTAGCGGCCACAATGAGCAGTTCTTC. The chain has TRBV27 and TRBJ2-1; 7 nucleotides line up with TRBD2. This CDR3 has 15 residues. The J segment lost 5 bases and the V segment lost 4 bases, leaving 8 bases of the junction unmatched. CDR1 is MNHEY, CDR2 SMNVEV, per germline (reference sequence).

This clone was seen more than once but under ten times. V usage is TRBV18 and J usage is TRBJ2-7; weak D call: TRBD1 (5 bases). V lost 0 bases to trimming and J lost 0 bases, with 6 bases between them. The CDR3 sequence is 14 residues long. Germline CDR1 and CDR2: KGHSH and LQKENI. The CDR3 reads CASSPPGASYEQYF. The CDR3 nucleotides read TGTGCCAGCTCACCACCAGGGGCCTCCTACGAGCAGTACTTC. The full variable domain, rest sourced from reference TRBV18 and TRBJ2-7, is NAGVMQNPRHLVRRRGQEARLRCSPMKGHSHVYWYRQLPEEGLKFMVYLQKENIIDESGMPKERFSAEFPKEGPSILRIQQVVRGDSAAYFCASSPPGASYEQYFGPGTRLTVT.

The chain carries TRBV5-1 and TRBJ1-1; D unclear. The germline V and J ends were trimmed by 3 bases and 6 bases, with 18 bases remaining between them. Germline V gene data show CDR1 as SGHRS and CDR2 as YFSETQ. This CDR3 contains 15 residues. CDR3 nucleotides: TGCGCCAGCAGCTCGCTTTCACGGGGTAATCCTGAAGCTTTCTTT. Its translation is CASSSLSRGNPEAFF.

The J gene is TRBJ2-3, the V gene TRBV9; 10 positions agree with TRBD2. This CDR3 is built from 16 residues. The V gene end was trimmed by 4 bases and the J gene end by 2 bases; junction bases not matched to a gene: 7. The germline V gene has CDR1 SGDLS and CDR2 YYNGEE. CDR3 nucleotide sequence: TGTGCCAGCAGCCGCCAACTAGCGGGACCCACAGATACGCAGTATTTT. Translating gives CASSRQLAGPTDTQYF.

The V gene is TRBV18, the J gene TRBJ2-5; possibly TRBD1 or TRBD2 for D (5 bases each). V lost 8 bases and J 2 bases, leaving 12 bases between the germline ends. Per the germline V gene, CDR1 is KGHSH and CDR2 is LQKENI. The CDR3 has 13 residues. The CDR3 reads CASARDRQETQYF. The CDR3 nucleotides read TGTGCCAGCGCTCGGGACCGACAAGAGACCCAGTACTTC.

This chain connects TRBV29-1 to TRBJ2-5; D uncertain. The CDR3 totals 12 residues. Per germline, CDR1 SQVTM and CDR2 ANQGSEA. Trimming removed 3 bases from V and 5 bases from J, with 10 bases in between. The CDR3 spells CSVDHGLETQYF. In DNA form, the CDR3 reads TGCAGCGTTGACCACGGGCTTGAGACCCAGTACTTC.

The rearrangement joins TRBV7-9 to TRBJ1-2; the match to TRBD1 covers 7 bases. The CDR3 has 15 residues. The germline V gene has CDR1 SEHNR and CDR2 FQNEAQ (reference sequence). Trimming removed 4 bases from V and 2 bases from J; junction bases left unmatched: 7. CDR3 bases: TGTGCCAGCAGCTCCCACAGGGGTAGAAACTATGGCTACACCTTC. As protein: CASSSHRGRNYGYTF.

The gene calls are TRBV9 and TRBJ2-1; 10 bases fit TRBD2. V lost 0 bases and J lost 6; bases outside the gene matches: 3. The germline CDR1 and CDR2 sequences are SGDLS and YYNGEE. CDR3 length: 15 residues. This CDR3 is CASSVGSGRFNEQFF. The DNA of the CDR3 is TGTGCCAGCAGCGTAGGTAGCGGGAGGTTCAATGAGCAGTTCTTC.

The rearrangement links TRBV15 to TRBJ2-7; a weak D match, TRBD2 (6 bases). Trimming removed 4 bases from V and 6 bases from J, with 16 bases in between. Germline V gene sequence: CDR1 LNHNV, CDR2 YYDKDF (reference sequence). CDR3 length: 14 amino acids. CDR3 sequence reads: CATSTGGIRGEQYF. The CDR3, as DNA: TGTGCCACCAGCACCGGCGGGATACGGGGCGAGCAGTACTTC.

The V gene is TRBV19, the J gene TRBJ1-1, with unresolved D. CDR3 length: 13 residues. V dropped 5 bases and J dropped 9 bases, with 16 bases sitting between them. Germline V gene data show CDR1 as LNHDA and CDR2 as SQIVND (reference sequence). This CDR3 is CASSQYGGIQAFF. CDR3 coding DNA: TGTGCCAGTAGTCAATATGGAGGGATCCAAGCTTTCTTT.